This entry features one T cell receptor beta chain sequence. Its antigen is currently unknown. The CDR3 consists of 18 residues. CDR1 and CDR2 (germline): MGHRA, YSYEKL. The V and J ends lost 2 bases and 0 bases, in that order; junction bases with no gene match: 7. These data belong to a study of cytomegalovirus exposure and HLA in healthy donors. Findings and caveats of the study: Accounts indicate the classifier identified cytomegalovirus status with strong specificity and sensitivity. It was around 160 TCR beta chains that were listed as cytomegalovirus-associated.

This table comes from immunoSEQ multiplex PCR, and its TCRdb copy is limited to in-frame clones, with some not included. The sample lists tens of thousands of clones; around nine tenths were seen once. Sequencing used PBMCs. The chain is built from TRBV4-1 and TRBJ2-6; TRBD1 aligns across 7 bases. The origin of this receptor is a man younger than 35 in good health and CMV-seronegative. CDR3 in amino acids: CASSQQTGRGSGANVLTF. Here the CDR3 DNA reads TGCGCCAGCAGCCAACAGACAGGGCGCGGCTCTGGGGCCAACGTCCTGACTTTC.